This TCR beta chain appears in the sequencing data of a study of shared clonotypes between healthy human individuals. On this clone itself: What it recognizes is unknown.

CD8 memory merged CD45RO+ cells and CCR7-negative CD45RA+ TemRA cells into one population. Clones were read by immunoSEQ multiplex PCR, and TCRdb kept only the in-frame ones, dropping some. The sample has 300,000 to 400,000 clones; roughly 84% are singletons. General study results and limits: Between a few donors, naive CD4 clonotypes were shared at a level of around 4.8%.

Deletions cut 3 bases from V and 8 bases from J, with 19 bases between. Germline V lookup: CDR1 KGHSH, CDR2 LQKENI. The CDR3 loop spans 16 amino acids. The J gene is TRBJ1-4, the V gene TRBV18; D is possibly TRBD1 (6 bases). Source material: memory CD8+ T cells sorted from blood. The subset here: CD45RO+ cells pooled with CCR7-negative TemRA cells. This receptor was obtained from a man aged 18 to 30 in good health. This chain's CDR3 is CASSPHSLWGREKLFF. The DNA of the CDR3 is TGTGCCAGCTCACCCCACTCCCTCTGGGGGCGCGAAAAACTGTTTTTT. The full variable domain, its missing parts supplied by reference TRBV18 and TRBJ1-4, is NAGVMQNPRHLVRRRGQEARLRCSPMKGHSHVYWYRQLPEEGLKFMVYLQKENIIDESGMPKERFSAEFPKEGPSILRIQQVVRGDSAAYFCASSPHSLWGREKLFFGSGTQLSVL.